This T cell receptor (beta chain) comes out of a study of blood T cell repertoires in COVID-19. Study overall: The samples span acute and convalescent COVID-19 from the United States, Italy and Spain. T cells, B-cell-depleted T cells, or PBMCs supplied cDNA or gDNA.

CDR1 and CDR2 (germline): SGHAT, FQNNGV. The CDR3 has 16 amino acids. V was clipped by 0 bases and J by 9 bases; unmatched bases: 6. As originally analysed: Estimation of nucleated cell counts relied on the amplification of reference gene primers. TCRdb's copy holds only in-frame clones and misses some; the assay was immunoSEQ multiplex PCR. D and trimming were read from the DNA, whereas the V and J calls and clone size are those reported in that table. The table lists 150,000 to 200,000 clones, 70% to 90% of them singletons. This TCR was sampled from a human donor in a cohort sampled during active COVID-19. The chain has TRBV11-2 and TRBJ1-6; 9 bases fit TRBD1. The sample taken for sequencing was peripheral blood. The CDR3 nucleotides are TGTGCCAGCAGCTTAGAAGGGACAGGGCCAGGTTCACCCCTCCACTTT. As protein: CASSLEGTGPGSPLHF.